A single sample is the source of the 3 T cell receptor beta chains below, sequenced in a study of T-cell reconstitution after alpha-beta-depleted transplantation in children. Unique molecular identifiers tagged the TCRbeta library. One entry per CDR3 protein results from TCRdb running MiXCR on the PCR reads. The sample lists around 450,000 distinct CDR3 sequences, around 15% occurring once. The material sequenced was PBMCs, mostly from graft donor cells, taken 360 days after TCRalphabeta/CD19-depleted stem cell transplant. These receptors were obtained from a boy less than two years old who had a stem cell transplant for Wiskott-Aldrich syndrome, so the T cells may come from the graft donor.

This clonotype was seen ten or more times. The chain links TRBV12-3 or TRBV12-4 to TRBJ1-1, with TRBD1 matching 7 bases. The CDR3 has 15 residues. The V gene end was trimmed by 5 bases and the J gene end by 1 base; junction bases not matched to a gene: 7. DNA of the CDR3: TGTGCCAGCAGTCAAAGACAGGGTAGGAACACTGAAGCTTTCTTT. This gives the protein CASSQRQGRNTEAFF.

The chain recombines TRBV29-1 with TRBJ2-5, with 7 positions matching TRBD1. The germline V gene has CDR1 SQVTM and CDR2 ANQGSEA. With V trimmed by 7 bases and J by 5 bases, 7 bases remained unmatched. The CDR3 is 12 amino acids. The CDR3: CSDRQGWETQYF. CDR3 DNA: TGCAGCGACCGACAGGGTTGGGAGACCCAGTACTTC. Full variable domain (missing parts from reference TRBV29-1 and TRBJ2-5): SAVISQKPSRDICQRGTSLTIQCQVDSQVTMMFWYRQQPGQSLTLIATANQGSEATYESGFVIDKFPISRPNLTFSTLTVSNMSPEDSSIYLCSDRQGWETQYFGPGTRLLVL.

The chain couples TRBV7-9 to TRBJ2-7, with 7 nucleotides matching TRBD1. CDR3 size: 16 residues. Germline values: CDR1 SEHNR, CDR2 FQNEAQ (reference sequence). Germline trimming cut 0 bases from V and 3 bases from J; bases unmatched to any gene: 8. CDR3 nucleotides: TGTGCCAGCAGCTTAGCGATGGGGACAGCCTTCTACGAGCAGTACTTC. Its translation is CASSLAMGTAFYEQYF. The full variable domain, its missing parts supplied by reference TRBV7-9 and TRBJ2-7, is DTGVSQNPRHKITKRGQNVTFRCDPISEHNRLYWYRQTLGQGPEFLTYFQNEAQLEKSRLLSDRFSAERPKGSFSTLEIQRTEQGDSAMYLCASSLAMGTAFYEQYFGPGTRLTVT.